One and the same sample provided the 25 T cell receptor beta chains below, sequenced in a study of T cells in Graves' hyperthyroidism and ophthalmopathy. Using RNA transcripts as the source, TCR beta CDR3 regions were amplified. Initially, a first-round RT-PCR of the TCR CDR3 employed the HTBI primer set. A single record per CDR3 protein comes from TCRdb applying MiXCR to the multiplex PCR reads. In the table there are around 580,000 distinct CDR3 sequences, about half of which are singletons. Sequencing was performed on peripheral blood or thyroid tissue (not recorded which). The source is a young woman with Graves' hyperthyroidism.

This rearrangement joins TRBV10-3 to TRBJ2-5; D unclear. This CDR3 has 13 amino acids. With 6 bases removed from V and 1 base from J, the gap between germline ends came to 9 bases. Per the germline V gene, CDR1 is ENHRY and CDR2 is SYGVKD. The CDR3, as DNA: TGTGCCATCAGGGTGGGGTCCCAAGAGACCCAGTACTTC. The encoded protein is CAIRVGSQETQYF.

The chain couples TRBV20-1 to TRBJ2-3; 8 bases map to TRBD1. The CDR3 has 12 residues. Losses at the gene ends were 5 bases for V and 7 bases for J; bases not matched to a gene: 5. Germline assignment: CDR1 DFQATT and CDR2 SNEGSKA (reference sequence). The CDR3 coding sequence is TGCAGTGCTGACAGGGGAGTCTATACGCAGTATTTT. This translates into CSADRGVYTQYF.

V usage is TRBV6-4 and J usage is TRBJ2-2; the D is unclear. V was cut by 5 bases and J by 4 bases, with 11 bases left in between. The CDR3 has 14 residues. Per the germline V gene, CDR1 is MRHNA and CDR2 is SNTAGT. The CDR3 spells CASSPEDGTGELFF. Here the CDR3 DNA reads TGTGCCAGCAGTCCAGAGGATGGCACCGGGGAGCTGTTTTTT.

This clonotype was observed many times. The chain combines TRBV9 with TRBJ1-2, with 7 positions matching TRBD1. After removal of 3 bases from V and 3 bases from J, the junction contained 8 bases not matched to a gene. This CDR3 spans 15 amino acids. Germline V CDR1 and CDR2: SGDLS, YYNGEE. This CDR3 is CASSDLEGADYGYTF. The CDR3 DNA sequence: TGTGCCAGCAGCGACCTCGAGGGGGCCGACTATGGCTACACCTTC.

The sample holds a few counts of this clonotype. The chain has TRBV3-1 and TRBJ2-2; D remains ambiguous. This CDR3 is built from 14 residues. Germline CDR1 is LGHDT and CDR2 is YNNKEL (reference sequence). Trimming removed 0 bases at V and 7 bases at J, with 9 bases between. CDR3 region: CASSQERRVGELFF. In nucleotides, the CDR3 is TGTGCCAGCAGCCAAGAAAGAAGGGTCGGGGAGCTGTTTTTT.

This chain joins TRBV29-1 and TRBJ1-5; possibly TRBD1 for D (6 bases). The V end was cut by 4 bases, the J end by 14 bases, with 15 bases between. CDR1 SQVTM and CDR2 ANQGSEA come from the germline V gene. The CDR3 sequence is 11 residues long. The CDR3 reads CSVGRGGYEHF. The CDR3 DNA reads TGCAGCGTTGGTCGCGGGGGCTACGAGCATTTT.

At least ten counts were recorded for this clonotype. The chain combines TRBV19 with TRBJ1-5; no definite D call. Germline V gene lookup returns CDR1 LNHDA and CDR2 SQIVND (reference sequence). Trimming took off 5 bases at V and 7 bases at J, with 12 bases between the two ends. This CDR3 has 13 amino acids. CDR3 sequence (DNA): TGTGCCAGTAGTCCGGTGGCTGGCCAGCCCCAGCATTTT. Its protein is CASSPVAGQPQHF.

The CDR3 DNA follows: TGTGCTAGAGTGCTGGGGGCGGAGGAGACCCAGTACTTC. This encodes CARVLGAEETQYF. The V gene is TRBV7-7, the J gene TRBJ2-5; D is possibly TRBD1 (6 bases). CDR1 SSHAT and CDR2 FNYEAQ come from the germline V gene (reference sequence). This CDR3 is 13 amino acids long. Full variable domain (rest looked up from reference TRBV7-7 and TRBJ2-5): GAGVSQSPRYKVTKRGQDVTLRCDPISSHATLYWYQQALGQGPEFLTYFNYEAQPDKSGLPSDRFSAERPEGSISTLTIQRTEQRDSAMYRCARVLGAEETQYFGPGTRLLVL.

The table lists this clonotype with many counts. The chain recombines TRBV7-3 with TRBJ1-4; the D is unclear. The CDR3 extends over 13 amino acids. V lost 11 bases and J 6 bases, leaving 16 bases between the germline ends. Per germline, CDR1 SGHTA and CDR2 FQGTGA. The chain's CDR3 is CASKKTEDEKLFF. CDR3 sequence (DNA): TGTGCCTCCAAAAAGACTGAGGATGAAAAACTGTTTTTT.

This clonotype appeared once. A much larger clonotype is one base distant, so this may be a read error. CDR3 in DNA: TGTGCCAGCTCACCCCCCGACAGGGTATATGGCCACACCTTC. It is translated as CASSPPDRVYGHTF. The rearrangement links TRBV18 to TRBJ1-2; 7 bases are a match to TRBD1. This CDR3 has 14 residues. CDR1 is KGHSH and CDR2 is LQKENI in the germline V gene. Looking up the rest from reference TRBV18 and TRBJ1-2 gives the full variable domain: NAGVMQNPRHLVRRRGQEARLRCSPMKGHSHVYWYRQLPEEGLKFMVYLQKENIIDESGMPKERFSAEFPKEGPSILRIQQVVRGDSAAYFCASSPPDRVYGHTFGSGTRLTVV.

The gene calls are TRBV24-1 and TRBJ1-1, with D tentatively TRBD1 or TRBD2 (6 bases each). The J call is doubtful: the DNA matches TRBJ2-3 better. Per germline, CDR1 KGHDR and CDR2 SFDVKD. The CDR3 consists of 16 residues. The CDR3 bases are TGTGCCACCAGTGAGCCGGCTGGAGGGGGTGCAGATACGCAGTATTTT. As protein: CATSEPAGGGADTQYF.

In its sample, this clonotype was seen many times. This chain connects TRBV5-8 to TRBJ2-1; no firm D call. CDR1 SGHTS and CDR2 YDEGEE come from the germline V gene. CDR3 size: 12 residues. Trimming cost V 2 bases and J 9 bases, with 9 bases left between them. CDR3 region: CASSLFDAEQFF. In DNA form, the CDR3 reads TGTGCCAGCAGCTTATTCGACGCTGAGCAGTTCTTC.

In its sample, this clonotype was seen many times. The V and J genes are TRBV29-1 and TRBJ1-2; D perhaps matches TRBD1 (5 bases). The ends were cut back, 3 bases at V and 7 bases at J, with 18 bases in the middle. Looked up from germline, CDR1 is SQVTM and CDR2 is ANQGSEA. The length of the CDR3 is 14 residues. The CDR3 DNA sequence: TGCAGCGTTGAGGAAGGGACGGTTTGGCCTGGCTACACCTTC. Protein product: CSVEEGTVWPGYTF.

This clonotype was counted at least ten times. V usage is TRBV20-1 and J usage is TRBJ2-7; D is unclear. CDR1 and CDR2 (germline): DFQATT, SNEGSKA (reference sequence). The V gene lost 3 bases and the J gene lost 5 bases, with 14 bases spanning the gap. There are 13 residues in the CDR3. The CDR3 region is CSASKRQSDEQYF. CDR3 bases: TGCAGTGCTAGCAAGAGGCAGTCGGACGAGCAGTACTTC.

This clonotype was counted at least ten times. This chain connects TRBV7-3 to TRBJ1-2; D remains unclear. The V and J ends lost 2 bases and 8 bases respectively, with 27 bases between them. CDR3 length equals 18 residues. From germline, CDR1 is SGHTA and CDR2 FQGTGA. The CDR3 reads CASSLSGGYSVVDGGYTF. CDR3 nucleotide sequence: TGTGCCAGCAGCTTATCGGGAGGGTATTCTGTAGTGGATGGGGGCTACACCTTC.

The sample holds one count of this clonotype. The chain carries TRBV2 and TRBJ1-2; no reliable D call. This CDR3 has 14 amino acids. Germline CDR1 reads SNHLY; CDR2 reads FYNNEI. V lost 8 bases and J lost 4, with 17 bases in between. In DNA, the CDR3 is TGTGCCAGCCGGAGCGGGGTCGAAATCTATGGCTACACCTTC. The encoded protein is CASRSGVEIYGYTF.

The CDR3 region has the DNA TGCAGCGTGGGGACAGGGGGCGAGGGTGATTCACCCCTCCACTTT. Its protein is CSVGTGGEGDSPLHF. The chain is built from TRBV29-1 and TRBJ1-6, with TRBD1 matching 12 bases. CDR3 size: 15 residues. With V trimmed by 6 bases and J by 8 bases, 8 bases remained unmatched. Germline CDR1 and CDR2: SQVTM and ANQGSEA.

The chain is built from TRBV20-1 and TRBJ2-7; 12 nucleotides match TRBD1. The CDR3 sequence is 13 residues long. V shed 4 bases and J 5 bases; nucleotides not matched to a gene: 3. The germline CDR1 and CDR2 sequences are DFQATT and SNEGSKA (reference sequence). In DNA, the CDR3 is TGCAGTGCTACGGGACAGGGGGCCGACGAGCAGTACTTC. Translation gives CSATGQGADEQYF.

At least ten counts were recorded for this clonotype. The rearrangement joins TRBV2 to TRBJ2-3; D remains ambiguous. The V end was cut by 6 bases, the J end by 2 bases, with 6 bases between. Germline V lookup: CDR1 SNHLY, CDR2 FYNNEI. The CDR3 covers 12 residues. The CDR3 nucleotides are TGTGCCAGCAGCAAATCCACAGATACGCAGTATTTT. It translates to CASSKSTDTQYF. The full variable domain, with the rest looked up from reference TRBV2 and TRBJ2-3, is EPEVTQTPSHQVTQMGQEVILRCVPISNHLYFYWYRQILGQKVEFLVSFYNNEISEKSEIFDDQFSVERPDGSNFTLKIRSTKLEDSAMYFCASSKSTDTQYFGPGTRLTVL.

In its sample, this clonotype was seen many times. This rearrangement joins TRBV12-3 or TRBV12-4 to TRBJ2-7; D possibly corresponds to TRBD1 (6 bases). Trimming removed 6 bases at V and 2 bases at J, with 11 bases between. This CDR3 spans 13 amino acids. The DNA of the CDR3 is TGTGCCAGCAGAACAACAGGGACCTACGAGCAGTACTTC. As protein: CASRTTGTYEQYF.

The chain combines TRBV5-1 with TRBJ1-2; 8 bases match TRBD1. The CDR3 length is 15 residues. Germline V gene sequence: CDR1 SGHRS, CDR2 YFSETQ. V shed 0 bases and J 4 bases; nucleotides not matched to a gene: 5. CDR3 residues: CASSLAPGGSYGYTF. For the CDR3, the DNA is TGCGCCAGCAGCTTGGCTCCAGGGGGCAGCTATGGCTACACCTTC.

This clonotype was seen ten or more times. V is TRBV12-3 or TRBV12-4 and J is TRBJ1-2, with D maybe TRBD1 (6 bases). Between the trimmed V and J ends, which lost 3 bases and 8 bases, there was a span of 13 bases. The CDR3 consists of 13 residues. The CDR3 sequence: CASSFERGEGYTF. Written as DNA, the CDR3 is TGTGCCAGCAGTTTTGAGAGGGGGGAGGGCTACACCTTC.

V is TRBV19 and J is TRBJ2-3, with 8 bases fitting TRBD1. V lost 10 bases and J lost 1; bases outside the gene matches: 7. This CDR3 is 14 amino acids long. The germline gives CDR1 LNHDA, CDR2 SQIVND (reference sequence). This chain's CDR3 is CATDPGQGTDTQYF. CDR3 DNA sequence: TGTGCCACTGATCCGGGACAGGGCACAGATACGCAGTATTTT. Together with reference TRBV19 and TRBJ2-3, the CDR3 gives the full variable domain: DGGITQSPKYLFRKEGQNVTLSCEQNLNHDAMYWYRQDPGQGLRLIYYSQIVNDFQKGDIAEGYSVSREKKESFPLTVTSAQKNPTAFYLCATDPGQGTDTQYFGPGTRLTVL.

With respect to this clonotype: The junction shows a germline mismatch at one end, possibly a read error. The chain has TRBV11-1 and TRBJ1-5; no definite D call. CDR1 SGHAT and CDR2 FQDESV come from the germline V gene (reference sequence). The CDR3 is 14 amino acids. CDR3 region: CASSLGFGNQSQHF. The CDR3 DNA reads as TGTGCCAGCAGCTTGGGGTTCGGCAATCAGTCCCAGCATTTT.

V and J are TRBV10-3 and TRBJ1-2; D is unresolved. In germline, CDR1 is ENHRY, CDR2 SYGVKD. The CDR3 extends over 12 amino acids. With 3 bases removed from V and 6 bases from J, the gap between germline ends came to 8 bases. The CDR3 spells CAISETRDGYTF. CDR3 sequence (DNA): TGTGCCATCAGTGAAACCAGAGATGGCTACACCTTC.